This T cell receptor beta chain derives from a study of cytomegalovirus exposure and HLA in healthy donors. This clone is a singleton in its sample. PCR was performed using 60 Vbeta and 13 Jbeta primers. TCRdb keeps only in-frame clones here, not all; method: immunoSEQ multiplex PCR. The repertoire holds roughly 200,000 clones, 77% seen once, with approximately 2% in the top ten. Germline CDR1 reads SQVTM; CDR2 reads ANQGSEA. CDR3 length: 16 residues. The V and J ends lost 4 bases and 3 bases, in that order; junction bases with no gene match: 6. The sequence derives from a woman aged 25 to 39 in good health and CMV-seropositive. The J gene is TRBJ2-7, the V gene TRBV29-1, with TRBD2 matching over 16 bases. Sequencing was performed on PBMCs. Here the CDR3 DNA reads TGCAGCGTTGGGGGACTAGCGGGAGGGACCAGCTACGAGCAGTACTTC. Protein sequence: CSVGGLAGGTSYEQYF.